The 9 T cell receptor beta chains listed next were all sequenced from one sample in a study of T cell responses to AZD1222 COVID-19 vaccine. Data came from immunoSEQ multiplex PCR; TCRdb stores just in-frame clones and leaves some out. Of fewer than 200,000 clones in the sample, about 90% were seen once. The starting material was peripheral blood, obtained 28 days after the second dose of the MenACWY control vaccine. The receptors originated from an adult who received the MenACWY meningococcal vaccine as a control.

This chain uses TRBV18 with TRBJ2-2; D perhaps matches TRBD2 (6 bases). CDR3 length equals 15 residues. V was pared by 3 bases and J by 3 bases, with 11 bases between. The germline V gene has CDR1 KGHSH and CDR2 LQKENI. The CDR3 loop is CASSPEDYYTGELFF. CDR3 DNA: TGTGCCAGCTCACCCGAGGACTATTACACCGGGGAGCTGTTTTTT.

The rearrangement links TRBV19 to TRBJ1-1; a possible D gene is TRBD1 (5 bases). The germline V gene encodes CDR1 LNHDA and CDR2 SQIVND (reference sequence). The CDR3 is made up of 12 amino acids. V shed 9 bases and J shed 6 bases, with 14 bases lying between them. The CDR3 loop reads CASRGRGSEAFF. Here the CDR3 DNA reads TGTGCCAGCCGAGGTCGGGGGTCTGAAGCTTTCTTT.

The rearrangement joins TRBV10-3 to TRBJ1-2, with D uncertain. This CDR3 is built from 12 residues. Trimming shortened V by 2 bases and J by 4 bases, and 5 bases separated the two germline ends. In germline, CDR1 is ENHRY, CDR2 SYGVKD. The CDR3 sequence is CAISEGGYGYTF. CDR3 DNA: TGTGCCATCAGTGAGGGCGGCTATGGCTACACCTTC.

V is TRBV28 and J is TRBJ2-5; 12 bases are a match to TRBD2. The CDR3 has 18 residues. V shed 6 bases and J 4 bases; nucleotides not matched to a gene: 15. Germline assignment: CDR1 MDHEN and CDR2 SYDVKM. The CDR3 DNA follows: TGTGCCAGCAGGGCCCCCCGACTAGCGGGAGTTAGACGAGAGACCCAGTACTTC. Translated: CASRAPRLAGVRRETQYF.

The chain employs TRBV5-1 and TRBJ2-4, with a tentative D call TRBD2 (6 bases). The germline V and J ends were trimmed by 4 bases and 8 bases, with 16 bases remaining between them. There are 14 residues in the CDR3. The germline V gene has CDR1 SGHRS and CDR2 YFSETQ. CDR3 loop: CASSPAGPGDIQYF. The CDR3 DNA reads TGCGCCAGCAGCCCGGCGGGGCCGGGAGACATTCAGTACTTC.

This chain uses TRBV4-3 with TRBJ2-3, with 9 nucleotides matching TRBD2. Germline CDR1 and CDR2: LGHNA and YSLEER. The trim removed 0 bases at V and 4 bases at J, leaving 14 bases unmatched. CDR3 length: 19 amino acids. The CDR3 DNA is TGCGCCAGCAGCCAAGATTATTTTCGTGCTAGCGGGATTGCAGATACGCAGTATTTT. Residues: CASSQDYFRASGIADTQYF.

The chain links TRBV28 to TRBJ2-7; TRBD1 aligns across 11 bases. The CDR3 covers 17 residues. Germline V lookup: CDR1 MDHEN, CDR2 SYDVKM. V shed 5 bases and J 3 bases; nucleotides not matched to a gene: 12. CDR3 DNA sequence: TGTGCCAGCAGTCCCTCACTAGGACAGGGGGCTTACTACGAGCAGTACTTC. Translation: CASSPSLGQGAYYEQYF.

This clone has just one count. The chain uses TRBV25-1 and TRBJ2-1, with D maybe TRBD1 (6 bases). The CDR3 sequence is 18 residues long. The V gene lost 3 bases and the J gene lost 7 bases, with 25 bases spanning the gap. Looked up from germline, CDR1 is MGHDK and CDR2 is SYGVNS. The CDR3 protein is CASSDPQWGLRTGNEQFF. CDR3 DNA sequence: TGTGCCAGCAGTGACCCCCAGTGGGGGCTGAGGACGGGGAATGAGCAGTTCTTC.

The chain joins TRBV10-1 to TRBJ2-2, with 8 nucleotides matching TRBD1. This CDR3 region has 13 residues. J was trimmed by 6 bases and V by 8 bases; bases with no gene match: 5. Per germline, CDR1 WNHNN and CDR2 SYGVQD (reference sequence). CDR3: CASGDRGAGELFF. The CDR3 nucleotides are TGCGCCAGCGGAGACAGGGGAGCCGGGGAGCTGTTTTTT.